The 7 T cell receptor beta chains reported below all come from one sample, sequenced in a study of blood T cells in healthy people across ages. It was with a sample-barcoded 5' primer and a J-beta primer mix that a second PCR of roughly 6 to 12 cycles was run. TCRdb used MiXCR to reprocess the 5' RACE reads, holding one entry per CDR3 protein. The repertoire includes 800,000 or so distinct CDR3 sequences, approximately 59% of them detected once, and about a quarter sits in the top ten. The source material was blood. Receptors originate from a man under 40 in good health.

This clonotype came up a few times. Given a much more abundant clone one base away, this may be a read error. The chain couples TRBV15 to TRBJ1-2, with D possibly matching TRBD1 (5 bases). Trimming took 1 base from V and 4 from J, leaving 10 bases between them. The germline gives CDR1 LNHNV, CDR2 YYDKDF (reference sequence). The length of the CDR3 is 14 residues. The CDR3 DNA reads TGTGCCACCAGCAGAGTGGGGAGGGGCTATGGCTACACCTTC. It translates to CATSRVGRGYGYTF.

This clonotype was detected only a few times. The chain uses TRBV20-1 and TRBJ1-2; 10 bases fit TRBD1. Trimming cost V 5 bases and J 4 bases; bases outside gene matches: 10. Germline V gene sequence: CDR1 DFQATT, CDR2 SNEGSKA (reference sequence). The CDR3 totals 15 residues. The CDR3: CSAVGTGAVTYGYTF. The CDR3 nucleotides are TGCAGTGCTGTGGGGACAGGGGCCGTCACCTATGGCTACACCTTC.

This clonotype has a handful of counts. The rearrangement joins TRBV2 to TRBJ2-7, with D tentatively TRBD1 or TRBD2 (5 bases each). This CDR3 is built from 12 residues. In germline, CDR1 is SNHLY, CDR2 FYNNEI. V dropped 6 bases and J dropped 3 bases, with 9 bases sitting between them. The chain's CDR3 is CASRGDGYEQYF. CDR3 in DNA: TGTGCCAGCAGGGGGGACGGCTACGAGCAGTACTTC.

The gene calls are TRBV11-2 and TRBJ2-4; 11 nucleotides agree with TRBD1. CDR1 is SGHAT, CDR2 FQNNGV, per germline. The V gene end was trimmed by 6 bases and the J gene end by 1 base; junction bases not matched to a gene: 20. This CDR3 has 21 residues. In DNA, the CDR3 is TGTGCCAGCAGTACCTCGACGCCTGAGACAGGACAGGGGGCGGCCAAAAACATTCAGTACTTC. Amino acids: CASSTSTPETGQGAAKNIQYF.

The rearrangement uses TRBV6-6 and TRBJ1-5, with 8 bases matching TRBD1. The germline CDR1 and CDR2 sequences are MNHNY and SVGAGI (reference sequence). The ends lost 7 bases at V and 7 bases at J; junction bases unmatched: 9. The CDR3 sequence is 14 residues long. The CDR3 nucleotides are TGTGCCAGCACTCCCACAGGGGGGTACCAGCCCCAGCATTTT. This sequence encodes CASTPTGGYQPQHF.

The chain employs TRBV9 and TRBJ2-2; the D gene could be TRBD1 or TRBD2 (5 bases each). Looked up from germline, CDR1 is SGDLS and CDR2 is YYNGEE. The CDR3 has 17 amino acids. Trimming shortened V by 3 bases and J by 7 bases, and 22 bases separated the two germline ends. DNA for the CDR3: TGTGCCAGCAGCGCCACCCCGACAGTTATCGGGGTCGGGGAGCTGTTTTTT. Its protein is CASSATPTVIGVGELFF.

DNA of the CDR3: TGTGCCAGCAGCCCCCTCCAGAGGGCAGGGGTACCCTACGAGCAGTACTTC. The encoded protein is CASSPLQRAGVPYEQYF. The rearrangement links TRBV11-2 to TRBJ2-7; the D gene is possibly TRBD1 (6 bases). Germline CDR1 and CDR2: SGHAT and FQNNGV. Between the trimmed V and J ends, which lost 5 bases and 2 bases, there was a span of 22 bases. The CDR3 is made up of 17 amino acids.